This passage covers 25 T cell receptor beta chains from one sample sequenced in a study of blood T cell repertoires in COVID-19. This table comes from immunoSEQ multiplex PCR, and its TCRdb copy is limited to in-frame clones, with some not included. The repertoire holds approximately 360,000 clones, with roughly 89% as singletons. Sequenced sample: peripheral blood. All receptors come from a man between 18 and 29 years old with active or convalescent COVID-19.

V usage is TRBV2 and J usage is TRBJ2-7, with D possibly TRBD1 on 6 matching bases. The CDR3 is 13 amino acids. Germline lookup yields CDR1 SNHLY and CDR2 FYNNEI. V dropped 5 bases and J dropped 2 bases, with 10 bases sitting between them. In DNA form, the CDR3 reads TGTGCCAGCAGTTGGGACATTGCCTACGAGCAGTACTTC. Translating it yields CASSWDIAYEQYF.

The chain couples TRBV6-5 to TRBJ2-2; 7 bases agree with TRBD2. Germline CDR1 MNHEY, CDR2 SVGAGI. V shed 10 bases, J shed 1 base, and the junction held 9 bases outside the gene matches. This CDR3 is built from 15 residues. The CDR3 DNA is TGTGCCATCCGGAGGGCTAGCGGGAACACCGGGGAGCTGTTTTTT. This gives the protein CAIRRASGNTGELFF.

V gene TRBV7-9 combines with J gene TRBJ2-1, with D perhaps matching TRBD2 (6 bases). This CDR3 is built from 16 residues. V lost 0 bases, J lost 6 bases, and 15 bases lay in between. Germline CDR1 is SEHNR and CDR2 is FQNEAQ (reference sequence). CDR3 amino acids: CASSLATRGGRNEQFF. For the CDR3, the DNA is TGTGCCAGCAGCTTAGCGACACGGGGAGGTCGCAATGAGCAGTTCTTC. The whole variable domain, filled in from reference TRBV7-9 and TRBJ2-1, reads DTGVSQNPRHKITKRGQNVTFRCDPISEHNRLYWYRQTLGQGPEFLTYFQNEAQLEKSRLLSDRFSAERPKGSFSTLEIQRTEQGDSAMYLCASSLATRGGRNEQFFGPGTRLTVL.

This chain joins TRBV5-1 and TRBJ2-5; D gene uncertain. Between the trimmed V and J ends, which lost 1 base and 5 bases, there was a span of 6 bases. This CDR3 is 12 amino acids long. Germline V gene lookup returns CDR1 SGHRS and CDR2 YFSETQ. Written as DNA, the CDR3 is TGCGCCAGCAGCTTGACTTTGGAGACCCAGTACTTC. This sequence encodes CASSLTLETQYF.

The CDR3 sequence is CAISHGQGRDEQFF. CDR3 in DNA: TGTGCCATCTCCCATGGGCAGGGTCGGGATGAGCAGTTCTTC. The chain employs TRBV10-3 and TRBJ2-1, with a possible D match to TRBD1 (5 bases). Germline values: CDR1 ENHRY, CDR2 SYGVKD. Trimming cost V 8 bases and J 8 bases, with 19 bases left between them. CDR3 size: 14 residues.

The rearrangement uses TRBV12-5 and TRBJ1-1; D remains ambiguous. Germline V gene sequence: CDR1 LGHNT, CDR2 FRNRAP. V was clipped by 2 bases and J by 2 bases, with 18 bases between them. CDR3 length equals 17 residues. CDR3 residues: CASGLPFKPNTNTEAFF. In DNA, the CDR3 is TGTGCTAGTGGTTTGCCTTTCAAGCCAAATACTAACACTGAAGCTTTCTTT.

This clone was detected only once. The rearrangement links TRBV9 to TRBJ1-6, with D perhaps matching TRBD1 (6 bases). The V end lost 5 bases, the J end lost 8 bases, and 17 bases lay between the germline ends. Germline CDR1 and CDR2: SGDLS and YYNGEE. The CDR3 length is 15 residues. CDR3 region: CASSASTRGDSPLHF. CDR3 coding DNA: TGTGCCAGCAGTGCCTCCACCAGGGGAGATTCACCCCTCCACTTT.

The V gene is TRBV28, the J gene TRBJ2-1; D is undetermined. CDR1 is MDHEN and CDR2 is SYDVKM in the germline V gene. The germline V and J ends were trimmed by 2 bases and 2 bases, with 10 bases remaining between them. The CDR3 consists of 15 residues. Here the CDR3 reads CASSLSLATYNEQFF. The CDR3 nucleotides are TGTGCCAGCAGTTTAAGCTTAGCCACCTACAATGAGCAGTTCTTC. The whole variable domain, filled in from reference TRBV28 and TRBJ2-1, reads DVKVTQSSRYLVKRTGEKVFLECVQDMDHENMFWYRQDPGLGLRLIYFSYDVKMKEKGDIPEGYSVSREKKERFSLILESASTNQTSMYLCASSLSLATYNEQFFGPGTRLTVL.

The rearrangement uses TRBV4-3 and TRBJ2-1; TRBD2 matches 9 bases. Germline trimming cut 0 bases from V and 4 bases from J; bases unmatched to any gene: 1. The length of the CDR3 is 15 residues. Germline V lookup: CDR1 LGHNA, CDR2 YSLEER. This CDR3 is CASSQDTSGYNEQFF. The CDR3 nucleotides read TGCGCCAGCAGCCAAGATACTAGCGGGTACAATGAGCAGTTCTTC.

This clone was counted only a few times. This sequence joins TRBV7-8 and TRBJ1-4; D is unclear. The CDR3 runs to 11 residues. Germline-derived CDR1 and CDR2 are SGHVS and FQNEAQ. Trimming removed 5 bases at V and 9 bases at J, with 7 bases between. The CDR3 region is CASSPDKKLFF. Here the CDR3 DNA reads TGTGCCAGCAGCCCTGACAAAAAACTGTTTTTT.

The V and J genes are TRBV28 and TRBJ2-2, with 7 bases that match TRBD1. Germline V gene sequence: CDR1 MDHEN, CDR2 SYDVKM. V shed 10 bases and J 1 base; nucleotides not matched to a gene: 6. The CDR3 is 14 amino acids. CDR3 bases: TGTGCCATCCCGACAGGGTGGAACACCGGGGAGCTGTTTTTT. It codes for CAIPTGWNTGELFF.

This clone has only one observation. The rearrangement links TRBV2 to TRBJ2-5; possible D gene TRBD1, 6 bases. The CDR3 contains 15 residues. The germline V gene has CDR1 SNHLY and CDR2 FYNNEI. V gave up 6 bases and J gave up 4 bases, with 18 bases separating them. Here the CDR3 DNA reads TGTGCCAGCAGCTTCCACAGGGCGTCGGGAGAGACCCAGTACTTC. Translation gives CASSFHRASGETQYF.

V and J are TRBV29-1 and TRBJ1-1; D not certain. V was shortened by 6 bases and J by 7 bases, with 9 bases between the two germline ends. CDR1 is SQVTM, CDR2 ANQGSEA, per germline. This CDR3 is 10 amino acids long. CDR3 sequence: CSVSEGEAFF. In DNA, the CDR3 is TGCAGCGTCTCCGAGGGTGAAGCTTTCTTT.

The rearrangement links TRBV29-1 to TRBJ2-3, with 14 bases matching TRBD2. Germline loops: CDR1 SQVTM, CDR2 ANQGSEA. V lost 1 base to trimming and J lost 1 base; unmatched junction nucleotides: 4. CDR3 length equals 17 residues. The CDR3 reads CSVEAPGLAGGTDTQYF. The CDR3 DNA is TGCAGCGTTGAAGCCCCGGGACTAGCGGGAGGCACAGATACGCAGTATTTT.

The V and J genes are TRBV7-6 and TRBJ2-1; 8 nucleotides align to TRBD2. Per germline, CDR1 SGHVS and CDR2 FNYEAQ. The CDR3 is made up of 18 amino acids. Trimming took 1 base from V and 2 from J; bases not matched to a gene: 10. As DNA, the CDR3 is TGTGCCAGCAGCTTAGACGGGATACTAGCGGTAACCTACAATGAGCAGTTCTTC. Protein: CASSLDGILAVTYNEQFF.

The chain employs TRBV28 and TRBJ1-2; 8 bases agree with TRBD1. The junction had 4 bases not matched to a gene; V was cut back by 2 bases and J by 2 bases. There are 15 residues in the CDR3. Germline CDR1 and CDR2: MDHEN and SYDVKM. DNA for the CDR3: TGTGCCAGCAGTTTAGCGGACAGGGTGAACTATGGCTACACCTTC. Its translation: CASSLADRVNYGYTF.

This clone was picked up a small number of times. The chain is built from TRBV5-6 and TRBJ2-5; a possible D gene is TRBD2 (6 bases). Trimming took off 6 bases at V and 1 base at J, with 16 bases between the two ends. The CDR3 contains 15 residues. Germline V gene data show CDR1 as SGHDT and CDR2 as YYEEEE. CDR3: CASKTLLGGQETQYF. Written as DNA, the CDR3 is TGTGCCAGCAAAACCCTACTGGGGGGCCAAGAGACCCAGTACTTC.

The CDR3 is CASSLVQQETQYF. The CDR3, as DNA: TGTGCCAGCAGCTTAGTCCAGCAAGAGACCCAGTACTTC. V usage is TRBV7-6 and J usage is TRBJ2-5; no clear D. The V and J ends lost 1 base and 2 bases respectively, with 5 bases between them. Looked up from germline, CDR1 is SGHVS and CDR2 is FNYEAQ. The CDR3 consists of 13 residues.

V usage is TRBV4-2 and J usage is TRBJ2-1; 8 bases are shared with TRBD2. With 1 base clipped from V and 4 bases from J, the junction kept 6 bases outside the gene matches. From germline, CDR1 is LGHNA and CDR2 YNFKEQ. This CDR3 has 16 amino acids. CDR3 DNA: TGTGCCAGCAGCCAAGGGAGCGGGAGTCCATACAATGAGCAGTTCTTC. This encodes CASSQGSGSPYNEQFF.

The chain couples TRBV5-1 to TRBJ1-5, with 7 positions matching TRBD1. Germline values: CDR1 SGHRS, CDR2 YFSETQ. This CDR3 is built from 15 residues. The V gene end was trimmed by 0 bases and the J gene end by 4 bases; junction bases not matched to a gene: 4. The CDR3 loop is CASSLEGGANQPQHF. In DNA form, the CDR3 reads TGCGCCAGCAGCTTGGAAGGGGGCGCGAATCAGCCCCAGCATTTT.

This clone was counted between two and nine times. At one end, the junction sequence differs from germline, possibly due to a read error. This chain joins TRBV7-7 and TRBJ2-1, with 11 nucleotides matching TRBD2. Germline CDR1 is SSHAT and CDR2 is FNYEAQ (reference sequence). The CDR3 covers 16 residues. The chain's CDR3 is CASSARLAGSYNEQFF. The DNA for the CDR3 is TGTGCTAGCAGCGCCCGACTAGCGGGGTCCTACAATGAGCAGTTCTTC. Full variable domain (missing parts from reference TRBV7-7 and TRBJ2-1): GAGVSQSPRYKVTKRGQDVTLRCDPISSHATLYWYQQALGQGPEFLTYFNYEAQPDKSGLPSDRFSAERPEGSISTLTIQRTEQRDSAMYRCASSARLAGSYNEQFFGPGTRLTVL.

CDR3 coding DNA: TGCGCCAGCAGCCAAGATCAGTGGGACAGATCTAACTATGGCTACACCTTC. Its translation is CASSQDQWDRSNYGYTF. The V gene is TRBV4-1, the J gene TRBJ1-2, with TRBD1 matching 7 bases. CDR3 size: 17 residues. Per germline, CDR1 MGHRA and CDR2 YSYEKL. V gave up 0 bases and J gave up 0 bases; unmatched junction bases: 7.

The J gene is TRBJ2-3, the V gene TRBV18; 11 nucleotides agree with TRBD2. Losses at the gene ends were 3 bases for V and 6 bases for J; bases not matched to a gene: 11. This CDR3 region has 17 residues. Germline V gives CDR1 KGHSH, CDR2 LQKENI. The CDR3 nucleotides read TGTGCCAGCTCACCTCAACTACTAGCGGGAGTATCGGATACGCAGTATTTT. Its translation is CASSPQLLAGVSDTQYF. The full variable domain, with the rest looked up from reference TRBV18 and TRBJ2-3, is NAGVMQNPRHLVRRRGQEARLRCSPMKGHSHVYWYRQLPEEGLKFMVYLQKENIIDESGMPKERFSAEFPKEGPSILRIQQVVRGDSAAYFCASSPQLLAGVSDTQYFGPGTRLTVL.

The chain joins TRBV14 to TRBJ1-1; TRBD1 agrees at 8 bases. The V and J ends lost 6 bases and 1 base, in that order; junction bases with no gene match: 16. Germline CDR1 SGHDN, CDR2 FVKESK. The CDR3 runs to 18 residues. CDR3 amino acids: CASRSGDRGRNRNTEAFF. For the CDR3, the DNA is TGTGCCAGCAGATCCGGAGACAGGGGAAGGAATAGGAACACTGAAGCTTTCTTT.

The V call is TRBV9, the J call TRBJ2-2; D might be TRBD2 (6 bases). Trimming stripped 3 bases from V and 0 bases from J, with 12 bases between. CDR1 and CDR2 from the germline V gene are SGDLS and YYNGEE. The CDR3 runs to 16 residues. CDR3 protein: CASSGLGGTNTGELFF. Written as DNA, the CDR3 is TGTGCCAGCAGCGGACTCGGGGGAACGAACACCGGGGAGCTGTTTTTT.